Included here is one T cell receptor (beta chain) sequence, with context. What it binds is unknown. The CDR3 extends over 13 amino acids. In germline, CDR1 is KGHSH, CDR2 LQKENI. V lost 1 base to trimming and J lost 8 bases; unmatched junction nucleotides: 2. This PCR relied on a set of 60 Vbeta primers and 13 Jbeta primers. Only in-frame clones appear in the TCRdb table, and some are missing; sequencing was by immunoSEQ multiplex PCR. Recorded for this sample: approximately 140,000 clones. This record belongs to a study of cytomegalovirus exposure and HLA in healthy donors. Study overall: Of the donors genotyped, several hundred in all, 65% to 90% fell in the Caucasian-associated ancestry cluster.

Whole-study findings and limits: Reported findings show TCR beta sequences accurately forecast HLA-A and HLA-B alleles in most subjects. A later analysis linked around 17,000 TCR beta sequences to HLA alleles at 0.05 false discovery rate. Association of a missense DCLRE1C variant with TCR beta V- and J-gene trimming was reported in a later analysis.

The specimen sequenced was PBMCs. The clonotype comes from a woman in her fifties or sixties in good health and CMV-seronegative. V usage is TRBV18 and J usage is TRBJ2-1; 7 bases match TRBD1. CDR3 sequence (DNA): TGTGCCAGCTCACCACGACAGGGCGATGAGCAGTTCTTC. Translated, it gives CASSPRQGDEQFF.